This T cell receptor (beta chain) was recovered during a study of cytomegalovirus exposure and HLA in healthy donors. On the study more broadly: Clustering assigned about 79% of the approximately 400 genotyped donors to the Caucasian-associated ancestry cluster. Study observations and caveats: Cytomegalovirus status was reportedly diagnosed by the classifier with high sensitivity and specificity.

Vbeta (60) and Jbeta (13) primers were used in the PCR. Profiling relied on immunoSEQ multiplex PCR, and the TCRdb table lists in-frame clones only, not all of them. This sample carries fewer than 200,000 clones, more than 80% of them seen once, and the ten largest clones take about 0.77%. CDR3 length: 14 amino acids. V dropped 6 bases and J dropped 16; count of bases not matched to a gene: 12. CDR1 and CDR2 from the germline V gene are MRHNA and SNTAGT. A note on this clone: Its antigen is still unknown.

Sample: PBMCs. The source of this sequence is a woman in her late teens or twenties in good health and CMV-seronegative. The chain combines TRBV6-4 with TRBJ2-1; 13 bases agree with TRBD2. Written as DNA, the CDR3 is TGTGCCAGCAGCCAGGGACTAGCGGGAACGGGGGAATTCTTC. Protein product: CASSQGLAGTGEFF.